This entry lists 12 T cell receptor beta chains sequenced from one sample in a study of identical twins. A single record per CDR3 protein comes from TCRdb applying MiXCR to the 5' RACE reads. This sample has around 220,000 distinct CDR3 sequences, with around 15% found just once. Sequenced material: memory (CD45RO+) T cells sorted from blood. Receptors were obtained from a woman aged 18-29 years in good health.

The sample holds a few counts of this clonotype. The gene calls are TRBV5-1 and TRBJ1-1, with a tentative D call TRBD1 (5 bases). The CDR3 runs 16 residues. V dropped 4 bases and J dropped 1 base, with 17 bases sitting between them. The germline gives CDR1 SGHRS, CDR2 YFSETQ. The CDR3 region has the DNA TGCGCCAGCAGCCCCGCCGGTAACAGGCCGAACACTGAAGCTTTCTTT. Protein product: CASSPAGNRPNTEAFF.

This sequence joins TRBV6-1 and TRBJ1-3, with TRBD1 matching over 8 bases. This CDR3 contains 14 residues. Germline V gene data show CDR1 as MNHNS and CDR2 as SASEGT. The V gene end was trimmed by 6 bases and the J gene end by 4 bases; junction bases not matched to a gene: 5. CDR3 in DNA: TGTGCCAGCAGAACACAGGGGGTCGGAAACACCATATATTTT. Protein product: CASRTQGVGNTIYF.

This clonotype was seen only a few times. The chain combines TRBV5-6 with TRBJ2-3; D is unclear. The CDR3 is 12 residues long. Germline CDR1 SGHDT, CDR2 YYEEEE. V lost 4 bases and J 4 bases, leaving 7 bases between the germline ends. The CDR3 reads CASSKTPDTQYF. The DNA for the CDR3 is TGTGCCAGCAGCAAGACGCCAGATACGCAGTATTTT.

This clonotype has just one count. The chain carries TRBV11-2 and TRBJ2-7; D not resolved. Germline assignment: CDR1 SGHAT and CDR2 FQNNGV. The CDR3 is 15 residues long. V shed 5 bases and J shed 6 bases, with 20 bases lying between them. The CDR3 loop is CASSPKGGLTFEQYF. CDR3 coding DNA: TGTGCCAGCAGCCCGAAAGGTGGTCTGACGTTCGAGCAGTACTTC.

The chain employs TRBV6-2 or TRBV6-3 and TRBJ2-3; D gene uncertain. Deletions cut 6 bases from V and 6 bases from J, with 10 bases between. This CDR3 is 12 amino acids long. In germline, CDR1 is MNHEY, CDR2 SVGEGT. CDR3 protein: CASRTAGDTQYF. The CDR3 coding sequence is TGTGCCAGCAGAACGGCCGGGGATACGCAGTATTTT.

Only a few counts were recorded for this clonotype. The chain combines TRBV4-2 with TRBJ2-1, with TRBD2 matching 10 bases. This CDR3 is 15 amino acids long. CDR1 is LGHNA and CDR2 is YNFKEQ in the germline V gene. J gave up 7 bases and V 3 bases, and 6 bases lay outside the gene matches. The CDR3 sequence: CASSQAGTSVNEQFF. The CDR3 DNA reads TGTGCCAGCAGCCAGGCCGGGACTAGCGTAAATGAGCAGTTCTTC.

The table lists this clonotype with a few counts. This chain connects TRBV20-1 to TRBJ2-3; 10 nucleotides match TRBD2. In germline, CDR1 is DFQATT, CDR2 SNEGSKA (reference sequence). There are 18 residues in the CDR3. Trimming cost V 6 bases and J 5 bases; bases outside gene matches: 20. In nucleotides, the CDR3 is TGCAGTGCGACCCGGCCTAGCGGGGGCGCAACGCGGAGAGATACGCAGTATTTT. Protein product: CSATRPSGGATRRDTQYF.

The chain joins TRBV6-5 to TRBJ2-7; no reliable D call. Trimming removed 7 bases from V and 0 bases from J, with 7 bases in between. The length of the CDR3 is 12 residues. Germline V lookup: CDR1 MNHEY, CDR2 SVGAGI. The CDR3 region is CASNSGSYEQYF. In nucleotides, the CDR3 is TGTGCCAGCAACAGTGGCTCCTACGAGCAGTACTTC.

This clonotype turned up a few times. The chain joins TRBV20-1 to TRBJ1-2; tentative D call: TRBD1 (5 bases). CDR1 and CDR2 from the germline V gene are DFQATT and SNEGSKA (reference sequence). Trimming took 6 bases from V and 8 from J, leaving 22 bases between them. The CDR3 has 14 amino acids. The CDR3 reads CSAIRSGGSGGYTF. As DNA, the CDR3 is TGCAGTGCAATCCGATCGGGGGGGTCGGGAGGCTACACCTTC.

The chain has TRBV10-3 and TRBJ2-2; D uncertain. Trimming left V 3 bases short and J 8 bases short, with 10 bases between. Germline loops: CDR1 ENHRY, CDR2 SYGVKD. CDR3 length equals 13 residues. DNA for the CDR3: TGTGCCATCAGTGATGGCACCGCTGGGGAGCTGTTTTTT. Translation: CAISDGTAGELFF.

The chain carries TRBV6-2 or TRBV6-3 and TRBJ2-4, with 12 bases matching TRBD1. V was pared by 5 bases and J by 8 bases, with 10 bases of the junction left unmatched. This CDR3 spans 16 amino acids. The V gene's germline CDR1 is MNHEY and CDR2 SVGEGT. The CDR3 here is CASSPGQGAELDIQYF. The CDR3 nucleotides are TGTGCCAGCAGTCCGGGACAGGGGGCTGAGTTGGACATTCAGTACTTC.

This clonotype was recorded a few times. This chain joins TRBV20-1 and TRBJ1-1; possibly TRBD1 for D (5 bases). V lost 6 bases, J lost 5 bases, and 19 bases lay in between. Germline V gives CDR1 DFQATT, CDR2 SNEGSKA (reference sequence). This CDR3 is built from 14 residues. The chain's CDR3 is CSAWDPTRVTEAFF. CDR3 in DNA: TGCAGTGCGTGGGACCCGACGAGGGTTACTGAAGCTTTCTTT.